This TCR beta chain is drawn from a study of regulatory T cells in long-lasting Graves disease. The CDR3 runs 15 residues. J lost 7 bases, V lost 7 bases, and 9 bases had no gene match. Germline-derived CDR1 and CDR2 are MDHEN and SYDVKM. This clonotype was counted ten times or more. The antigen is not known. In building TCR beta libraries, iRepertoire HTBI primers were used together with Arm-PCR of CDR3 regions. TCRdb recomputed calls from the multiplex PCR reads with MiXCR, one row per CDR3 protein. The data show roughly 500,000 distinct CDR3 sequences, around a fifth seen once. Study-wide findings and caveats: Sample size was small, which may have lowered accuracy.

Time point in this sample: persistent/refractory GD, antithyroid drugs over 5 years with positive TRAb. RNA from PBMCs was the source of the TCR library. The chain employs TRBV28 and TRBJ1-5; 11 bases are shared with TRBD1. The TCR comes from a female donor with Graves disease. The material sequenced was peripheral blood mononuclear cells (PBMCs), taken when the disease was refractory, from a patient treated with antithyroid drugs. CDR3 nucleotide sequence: TGTGCCAGCACCTCCGGACAGGGGGCTCGACAGCCCCAGCATTTT. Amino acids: CASTSGQGARQPQHF.